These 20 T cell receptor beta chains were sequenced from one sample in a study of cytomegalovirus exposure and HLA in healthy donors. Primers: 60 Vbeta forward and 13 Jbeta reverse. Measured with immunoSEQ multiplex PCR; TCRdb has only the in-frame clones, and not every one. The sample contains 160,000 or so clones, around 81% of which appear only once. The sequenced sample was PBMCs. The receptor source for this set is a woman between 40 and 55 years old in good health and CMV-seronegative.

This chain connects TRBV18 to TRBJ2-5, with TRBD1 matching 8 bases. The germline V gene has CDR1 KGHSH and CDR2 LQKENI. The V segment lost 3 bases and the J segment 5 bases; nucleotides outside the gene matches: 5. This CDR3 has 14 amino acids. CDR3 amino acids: CASSPIQGGETQYF. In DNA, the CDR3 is TGTGCCAGCTCACCGATACAGGGGGGCGAGACCCAGTACTTC.

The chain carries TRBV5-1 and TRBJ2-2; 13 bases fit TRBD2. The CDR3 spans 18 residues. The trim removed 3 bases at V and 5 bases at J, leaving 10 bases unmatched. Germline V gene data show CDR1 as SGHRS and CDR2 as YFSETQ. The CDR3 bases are TGCGCCAGCAGCTCACTAGCGGGAGGGCCGATGGAGACCGGGGAGCTGTTTTTT. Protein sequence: CASSSLAGGPMETGELFF.

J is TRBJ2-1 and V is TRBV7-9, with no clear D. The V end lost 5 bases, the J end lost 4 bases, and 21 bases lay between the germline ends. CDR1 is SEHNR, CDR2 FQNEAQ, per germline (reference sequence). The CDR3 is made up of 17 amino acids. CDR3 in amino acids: CASSDFREVPIYNEQFF. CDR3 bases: TGTGCCAGCAGCGACTTTCGAGAGGTACCCATATACAATGAGCAGTTCTTC.

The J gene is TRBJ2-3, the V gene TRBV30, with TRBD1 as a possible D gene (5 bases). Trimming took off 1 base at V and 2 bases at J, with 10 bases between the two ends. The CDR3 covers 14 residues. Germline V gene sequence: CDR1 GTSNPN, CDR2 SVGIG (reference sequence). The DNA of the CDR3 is TGTGCCTGGAGTGGGGGCTACCACACAGATACGCAGTATTTT. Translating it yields CAWSGGYHTDTQYF. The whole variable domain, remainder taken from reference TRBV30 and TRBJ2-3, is SQTIHQWPATLVQPVGSPLSLECTVEGTSNPNLYWYRQAAGRGLQLLFYSVGIGQISSEVPQNLSASRPQDRQFILSSKKLLLSDSGFYLCAWSGGYHTDTQYFGPGTRLTVL.

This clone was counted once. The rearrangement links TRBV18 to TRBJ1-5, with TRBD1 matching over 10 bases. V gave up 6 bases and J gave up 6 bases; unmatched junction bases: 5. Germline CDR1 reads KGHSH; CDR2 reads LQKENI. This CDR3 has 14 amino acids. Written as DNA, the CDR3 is TGTGCCAGCTCCGGGACAGGGGTGGGTCAGCCCCAGCATTTT. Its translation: CASSGTGVGQPQHF.

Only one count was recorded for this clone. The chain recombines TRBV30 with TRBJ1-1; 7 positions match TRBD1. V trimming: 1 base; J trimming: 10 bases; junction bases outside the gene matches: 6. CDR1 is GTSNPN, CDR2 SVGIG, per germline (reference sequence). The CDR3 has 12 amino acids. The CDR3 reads CAWSGGQVGAFF. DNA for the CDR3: TGTGCCTGGAGTGGCGGACAGGTGGGAGCTTTCTTT.

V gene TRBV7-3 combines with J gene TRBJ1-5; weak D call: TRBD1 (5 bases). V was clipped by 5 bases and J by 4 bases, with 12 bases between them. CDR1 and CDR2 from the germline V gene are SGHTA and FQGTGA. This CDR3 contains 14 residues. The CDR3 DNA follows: TGTGCCAGCAGCCTGGGGGGGAATAATCAGCCCCAGCATTTT. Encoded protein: CASSLGGNNQPQHF.

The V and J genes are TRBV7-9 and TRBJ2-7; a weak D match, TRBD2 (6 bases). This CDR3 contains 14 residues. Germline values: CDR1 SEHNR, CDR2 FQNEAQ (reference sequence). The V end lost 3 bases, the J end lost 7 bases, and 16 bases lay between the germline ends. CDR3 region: CASSFGGMTGEQYF. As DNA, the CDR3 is TGTGCCAGCAGCTTCGGGGGAATGACGGGGGAGCAGTACTTC.

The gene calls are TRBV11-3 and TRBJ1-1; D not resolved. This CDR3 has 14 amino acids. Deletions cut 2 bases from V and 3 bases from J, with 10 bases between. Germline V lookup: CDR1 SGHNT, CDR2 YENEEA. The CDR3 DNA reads TGTGCCAGCAGCTTATCGGGCGGGGACACTGAAGCTTTCTTT. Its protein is CASSLSGGDTEAFF.

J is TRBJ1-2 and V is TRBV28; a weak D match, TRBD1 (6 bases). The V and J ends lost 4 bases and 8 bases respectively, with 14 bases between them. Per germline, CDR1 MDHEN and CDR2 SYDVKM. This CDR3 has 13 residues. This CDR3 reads CASSSTGLRGYTF. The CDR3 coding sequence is TGTGCCAGCAGTTCAACAGGGTTGCGGGGCTACACCTTC.

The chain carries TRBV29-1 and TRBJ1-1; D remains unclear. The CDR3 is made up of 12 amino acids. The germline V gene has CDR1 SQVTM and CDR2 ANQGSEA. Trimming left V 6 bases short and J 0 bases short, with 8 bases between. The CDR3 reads CSVRKMNTEAFF. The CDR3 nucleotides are TGCAGCGTCAGGAAGATGAACACTGAAGCTTTCTTT. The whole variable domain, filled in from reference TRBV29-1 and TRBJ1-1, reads SAVISQKPSRDICQRGTSLTIQCQVDSQVTMMFWYRQQPGQSLTLIATANQGSEATYESGFVIDKFPISRPNLTFSTLTVSNMSPEDSSIYLCSVRKMNTEAFFGQGTRLTVV.

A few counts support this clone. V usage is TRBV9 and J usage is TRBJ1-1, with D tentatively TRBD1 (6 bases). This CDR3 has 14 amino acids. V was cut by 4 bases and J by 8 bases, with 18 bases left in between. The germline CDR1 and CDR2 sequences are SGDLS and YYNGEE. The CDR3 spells CASSQSHPGTEAFF. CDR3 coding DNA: TGTGCCAGCAGCCAATCCCATCCCGGGACAGAAGCTTTCTTT.

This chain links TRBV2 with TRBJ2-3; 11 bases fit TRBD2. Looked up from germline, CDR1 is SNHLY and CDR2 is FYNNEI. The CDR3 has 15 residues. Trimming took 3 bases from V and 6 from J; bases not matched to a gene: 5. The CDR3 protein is CASSELAGGPDTQYF. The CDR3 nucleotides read TGTGCCAGCAGTGAGTTAGCGGGAGGGCCTGATACGCAGTATTTT.

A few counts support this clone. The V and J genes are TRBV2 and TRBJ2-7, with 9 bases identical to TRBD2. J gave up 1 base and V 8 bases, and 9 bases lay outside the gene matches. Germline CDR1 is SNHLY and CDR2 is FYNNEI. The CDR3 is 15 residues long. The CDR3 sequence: CASGGGRAGSYEQYF. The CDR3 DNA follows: TGTGCCAGCGGAGGCGGGAGGGCCGGGTCCTACGAGCAGTACTTC.

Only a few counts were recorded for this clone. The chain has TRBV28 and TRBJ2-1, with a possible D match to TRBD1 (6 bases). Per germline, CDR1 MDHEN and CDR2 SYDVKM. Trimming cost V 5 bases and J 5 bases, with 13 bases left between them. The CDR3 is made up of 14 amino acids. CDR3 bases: TGTGCCAGCAGTCTTCCCACAGGGAACAATGAGCAGTTCTTC. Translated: CASSLPTGNNEQFF.

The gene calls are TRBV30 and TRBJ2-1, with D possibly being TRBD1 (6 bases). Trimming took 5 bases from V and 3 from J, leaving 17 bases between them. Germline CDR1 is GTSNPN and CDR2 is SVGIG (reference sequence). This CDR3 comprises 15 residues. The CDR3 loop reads CAWAQGTVIYNEQFF. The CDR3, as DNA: TGTGCCTGGGCACAGGGCACCGTTATCTACAATGAGCAGTTCTTC.

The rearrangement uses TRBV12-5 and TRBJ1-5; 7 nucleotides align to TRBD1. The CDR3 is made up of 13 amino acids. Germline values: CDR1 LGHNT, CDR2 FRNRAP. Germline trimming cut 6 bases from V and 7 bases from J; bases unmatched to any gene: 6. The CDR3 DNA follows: TGTGCTAGTGGCATTACAGGGGCCCAGCCCCAGCATTTT. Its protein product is CASGITGAQPQHF.

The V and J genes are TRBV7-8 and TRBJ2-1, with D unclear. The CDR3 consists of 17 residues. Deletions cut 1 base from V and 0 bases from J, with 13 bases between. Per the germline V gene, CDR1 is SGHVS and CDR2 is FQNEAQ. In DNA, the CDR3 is TGTGCCAGCAGCTTAGAAGGTGGGCTTTCCTCCTACAATGAGCAGTTCTTC. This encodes CASSLEGGLSSYNEQFF.

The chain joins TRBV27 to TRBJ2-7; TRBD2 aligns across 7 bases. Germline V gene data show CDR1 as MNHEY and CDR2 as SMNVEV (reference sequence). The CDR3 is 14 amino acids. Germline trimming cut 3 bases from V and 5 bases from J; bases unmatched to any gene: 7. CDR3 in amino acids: CASSFREDGNEQYF. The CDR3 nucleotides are TGTGCCAGCAGTTTTCGGGAGGATGGTAACGAGCAGTACTTC.

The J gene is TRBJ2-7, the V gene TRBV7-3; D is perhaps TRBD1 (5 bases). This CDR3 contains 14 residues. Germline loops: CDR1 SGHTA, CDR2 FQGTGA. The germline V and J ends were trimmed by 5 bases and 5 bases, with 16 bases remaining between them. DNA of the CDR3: TGTGCCAGCAGCCCCCAGGGAAGATCCGACGAGCAGTACTTC. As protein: CASSPQGRSDEQYF.